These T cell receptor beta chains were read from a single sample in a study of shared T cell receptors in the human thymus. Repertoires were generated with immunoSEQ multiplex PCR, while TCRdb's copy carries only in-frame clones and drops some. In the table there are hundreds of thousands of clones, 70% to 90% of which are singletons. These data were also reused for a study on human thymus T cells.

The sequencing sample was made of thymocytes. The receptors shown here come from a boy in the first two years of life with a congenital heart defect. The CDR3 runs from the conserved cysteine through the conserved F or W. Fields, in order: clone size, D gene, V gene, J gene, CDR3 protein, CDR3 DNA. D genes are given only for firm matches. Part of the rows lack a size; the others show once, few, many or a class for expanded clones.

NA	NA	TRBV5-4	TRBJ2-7	CASSLAGPELGIYEQYF	TGTGCCAGCAGCTTGGCCGGACCCGAACTCGGGATATACGAGCAGTACTTC
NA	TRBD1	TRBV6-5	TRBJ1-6	CASSYTGQGRSPLHF	TGTGCCAGCAGTTATACGGGACAGGGTCGGTCACCCCTCCACTTT
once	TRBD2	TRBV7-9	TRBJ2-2	CASSLKLSGTNTGELFF	TGTGCCAGCAGCTTAAAACTCAGCGGGACGAACACCGGGGAGCTGTTTTTT
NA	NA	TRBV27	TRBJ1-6	CASSQSSLEWSYNSPLHF	TGTGCCAGCAGTCAATCCTCCCTCGAGTGGTCCTATAATTCACCCCTCCACTTT
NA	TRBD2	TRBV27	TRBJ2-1	CASSPPCLGREGHNEQFF	TGTGCCAGCAGTCCCCCATGTCTAGGGCGGGAGGGACACAATGAGCAGTTCTTC
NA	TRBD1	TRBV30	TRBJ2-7	CAWGRQGLSYEQYF	TGTGCCTGGGGACGACAGGGCCTTTCCTACGAGCAGTACTTC
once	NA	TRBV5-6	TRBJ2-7	CASSYKGEGFYEQYF	TGTGCCAGCAGCTACAAGGGGGAAGGTTTTTACGAGCAGTACTTC
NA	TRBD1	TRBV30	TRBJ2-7	CAWSASGTGTYEQYF	TGTGCCTGGAGTGCCTCCGGGACAGGGACCTACGAGCAGTACTTC
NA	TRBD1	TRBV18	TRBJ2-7	CASSPRTGSLAYEQYF	TGTGCCAGCTCACCACGGACAGGGAGTTTAGCCTACGAGCAGTACTTC
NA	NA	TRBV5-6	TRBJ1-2	CASTGRRQSDGYTF	TGTGCCAGTACGGGGAGGCGGCAGTCAGATGGCTACACCTTC
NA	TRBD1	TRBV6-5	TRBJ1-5	CASRSTGGNQPQHF	TGTGCCAGCAGGTCGACAGGGGGCAATCAGCCCCAGCATTTT
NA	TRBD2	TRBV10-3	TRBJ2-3	CAISDRTSGNTDTQYF	TGTGCCATCAGTGACAGGACTAGCGGAAACACAGATACGCAGTATTTT
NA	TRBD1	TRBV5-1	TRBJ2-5	CAGSLVWQGVVTQYF	TGCGCCGGCAGCTTGGTTTGGCAGGGGGTCGTGACCCAGTACTTC
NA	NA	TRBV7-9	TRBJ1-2	CASSARQFLNYGYTF	TGTGCCAGCAGCGCAAGACAGTTCCTTAACTATGGCTACACCTTC
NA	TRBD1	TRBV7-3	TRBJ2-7	CASSSRRPGQGVHEQYF	TGTGCCAGCAGCTCACGAAGACCGGGACAGGGGGTCCACGAGCAGTACTTC
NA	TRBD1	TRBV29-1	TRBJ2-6	CSVEGTGKNLSGANVLTF	TGCAGCGTGGAAGGGACAGGAAAAAATCTCTCTGGGGCCAACGTCCTGACTTTC
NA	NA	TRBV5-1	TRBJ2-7	CASSLGGISYEQYF	TGCGCCAGCAGCTTGGGGGGCATCTCCTACGAGCAGTACTTC
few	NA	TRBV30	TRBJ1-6	CAWSPEDRAKGSPLHF	TGTGCCTGGAGTCCAGAGGACAGAGCGAAAGGTTCACCCCTCCACTTT
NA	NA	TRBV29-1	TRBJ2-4	CSVVVAFMSINIQYF	TGCAGCGTTGTAGTCGCCTTTATGTCTATAAACATTCAGTACTTC
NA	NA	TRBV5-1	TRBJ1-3	CASSLEDSEPGNTIYF	TGCGCCAGCAGCTTGGAGGACTCCGAGCCCGGAAACACCATATATTTT